Listed here are 19 T cell receptor beta chains from one sample, sequenced in a study of post-analysis software for immune sequencing data. Study findings and constraints: Roughly 5 TRBV segments (TRBV5-6, TRBV5-1 and TRBV20-1 among them) occurred more frequently in patients than in controls.

Every TCR beta cDNA library bore unique molecular identifiers. Via MiXCR, TCRdb re-called the PCR reads, giving one row per CDR3 protein. The table has approximately 630,000 distinct CDR3 sequences, approximately 59% seen once; the top ten hold around 10%. Antigens of these TCRs are unknown. Specimen: blood. These receptors came from a girl aged 2 to 9 with multiple sclerosis.

The V call is TRBV3-1, the J call TRBJ2-7, with 14 positions matching TRBD2. With V trimmed by 4 bases and J by 3 bases, 5 bases remained unmatched. CDR3 length: 16 amino acids. From germline, CDR1 is LGHDT and CDR2 YNNKEL (reference sequence). In DNA form, the CDR3 reads TGTGCCAGCAGCCCGGGACTAGCGGGAGTGGGCTACGAGCAGTACTTC. This translates into CASSPGLAGVGYEQYF.

This clonotype was seen once. A junction boundary mismatches the germline segment, possibly from a read error. The chain combines TRBV6-1 with TRBJ2-3; 11 bases align to TRBD2. CDR1 and CDR2 (germline): MNHNS, SASEGT. The length of the CDR3 is 17 residues. Here the CDR3 reads CASRPGLAVSSTNTQYF. Written as DNA, the CDR3 is TGTGCCAGCAGACCGGGACTAGCGGTTTCTAGCACAAATACGCAGTATTTT.

The table lists this clonotype with a few counts. The chain has TRBV15 and TRBJ2-7, with D hard to call. The CDR3 contains 13 residues. Germline lookup yields CDR1 LNHNV and CDR2 YYDKDF (reference sequence). V gave up 3 bases and J gave up 4 bases, with 10 bases separating them. The CDR3 here is CATSSKRHYEQYF. The CDR3 nucleotides are TGTGCCACCAGCAGTAAGCGCCATTACGAGCAGTACTTC.

The V call is TRBV9, the J call TRBJ2-1; 12 nucleotides agree with TRBD1. V was pared by 3 bases and J by 5 bases, with 27 bases of the junction left unmatched. The CDR3 contains 23 residues. Per germline, CDR1 SGDLS and CDR2 YYNGEE. This CDR3 is CASSAETNSGGIEGQGADNEQFF. The CDR3 DNA reads TGTGCCAGCAGCGCGGAAACCAATAGCGGGGGAATAGAGGGACAGGGGGCGGACAATGAGCAGTTCTTC.

This clonotype showed up just a few times. The chain joins TRBV12-3 or TRBV12-4 to TRBJ2-5; D remains unclear. CDR3 length: 14 residues. The V end was cut by 6 bases, the J end by 4 bases, with 15 bases between. The CDR3 protein is CASSSPVVAETQYF. The DNA for the CDR3 is TGTGCCAGCAGCTCTCCCGTCGTGGCAGAGACCCAGTACTTC.

This sequence joins TRBV5-1 and TRBJ2-7, with 11 bases identical to TRBD1. CDR3 length: 17 amino acids. CDR1 is SGHRS, CDR2 YFSETQ, per germline. With 0 bases clipped from V and 3 bases from J, the junction kept 8 bases outside the gene matches. CDR3 in DNA: TGCGCCAGCAGCTTGGAAGGGACAGGGGGAGGTTACTACGAGCAGTACTTC. It codes for CASSLEGTGGGYYEQYF.

The V call is TRBV11-3, the J call TRBJ1-2; TRBD1 matches at 9 bases. Germline assignment: CDR1 SGHNT and CDR2 YENEEA. V dropped 7 bases and J dropped 4; count of bases not matched to a gene: 10. There are 15 residues in the CDR3. The CDR3 region is CASTQGQGKSYGYTF. For the CDR3, the DNA is TGTGCCAGCACCCAGGGACAGGGAAAGTCCTATGGCTACACCTTC. The whole variable domain, remainder taken from reference TRBV11-3 and TRBJ1-2, is EAGVVQSPRYKIIEKKQPVAFWCNPISGHNTLYWYLQNLGQGPELLIRYENEEAVDDSQLPKDRFSAERLKGVDSTLKIQPAELGDSAVYLCASTQGQGKSYGYTFGSGTRLTVV.

The chain uses TRBV30 and TRBJ2-1; perhaps TRBD2 as D (5 bases). Germline loops: CDR1 GTSNPN, CDR2 SVGIG (reference sequence). V was pared by 3 bases and J by 2 bases, with 5 bases between. The CDR3 is 12 amino acids. CDR3 residues: CAWSGAYNEQFF. The DNA of the CDR3 is TGTGCCTGGAGCGGGGCCTACAATGAGCAGTTCTTC.

This clonotype was counted a single time. The V and J genes are TRBV3-1 and TRBJ2-3; 11 nucleotides match TRBD2. CDR1 and CDR2 (germline): LGHDT, YNNKEL (reference sequence). This CDR3 has 16 residues. With V trimmed by 4 bases and J by 0 bases, 3 bases remained unmatched. CDR3 amino acids: CASSLWTSGSTDTQYF. For the CDR3, the DNA is TGTGCCAGCAGCCTTTGGACTAGCGGGAGCACAGATACGCAGTATTTT.

The chain combines TRBV6-1 with TRBJ1-2; TRBD1 might be the D (5 bases). V dropped 3 bases and J dropped 8 bases, with 13 bases sitting between them. Per germline, CDR1 MNHNS and CDR2 SASEGT. CDR3 size: 13 residues. The CDR3 is CASSDNGGIGYTF. The CDR3 DNA is TGTGCCAGCAGTGACAACGGGGGTATAGGCTACACCTTC.

The chain links TRBV6-4 to TRBJ2-3, with 10 bases fitting TRBD2. Germline values: CDR1 MRHNA, CDR2 SNTAGT. J gave up 0 bases and V 6 bases, and 6 bases lay outside the gene matches. There are 16 residues in the CDR3. CDR3 DNA: TGTGCCAGCAGCAATCTAGCGGGAGTGAGCACAGATACGCAGTATTTT. This encodes CASSNLAGVSTDTQYF.

Only one count was recorded for this clonotype. The junction departs from the called germline gene at one end, perhaps through a read error. The J gene is TRBJ2-1, the V gene TRBV6-1; the match to TRBD2 covers 13 bases. Germline V lookup: CDR1 MNHNS, CDR2 SASEGT. The CDR3 is 18 residues long. Here the CDR3 reads CASSERTSGRSRNNKQFF. CDR3 DNA sequence: TGTGCCAGCAGTGAAAGGACTAGCGGGAGAAGTAGGAACAATAAGCAGTTCTTC.

This clonotype was seen more than once but under ten times. The CDR3 nucleotides are TGTGCCAGCAGCCGCGGGGACATTACAGATACGCAGTATTTT. Translating it yields CASSRGDITDTQYF. This chain links TRBV7-9 with TRBJ2-3; TRBD1 or TRBD2 may be the D gene (6 bases each). V gave up 5 bases and J gave up 3 bases, with 12 bases separating them. The germline CDR1 and CDR2 sequences are SEHNR and FQNEAQ (reference sequence). The CDR3 runs to 14 residues.

The V gene is TRBV7-6, the J gene TRBJ1-1, with 7 bases identical to TRBD1. The V gene end was trimmed by 5 bases and the J gene end by 3 bases; junction bases not matched to a gene: 12. The CDR3 loop spans 16 amino acids. Germline CDR1 and CDR2: SGHVS and FNYEAQ. The CDR3 DNA reads as TGTGCCAGCAGCGTTGGGACGGGGCAGGGGGACACTGAAGCTTTCTTT. This gives the protein CASSVGTGQGDTEAFF.

Only a few counts were recorded for this clonotype. The chain joins TRBV7-2 to TRBJ2-1; D tentatively reads TRBD1 or TRBD2 (5 bases each). CDR1 is SGHTA, CDR2 FQGNSA, per germline. The CDR3 loop spans 15 amino acids. V dropped 1 base and J dropped 5 bases, with 12 bases sitting between them. DNA for the CDR3: TGTGCCAGCAGCTTAGATGGGACGGTAGACAATGAGCAGTTCTTC. Its protein product is CASSLDGTVDNEQFF. The full variable domain, completed using reference TRBV7-2 and TRBJ2-1, is GAGVSQSPSNKVTEKGKDVELRCDPISGHTALYWYRQSLGQGLEFLIYFQGNSAPDKSGLPSDRFSAERTGGSVSTLTIQRTQQEDSAVYLCASSLDGTVDNEQFFGPGTRLTVL.

V is TRBV11-2 and J is TRBJ1-1; no clear D gene. The CDR3 covers 16 residues. CDR1 is SGHAT, CDR2 FQNNGV, per germline. V lost 1 base and J lost 3, with 15 bases in between. The CDR3 is CASSLGRYWGDTEAFF. The CDR3 DNA sequence: TGTGCCAGCAGCTTAGGACGTTATTGGGGAGACACTGAAGCTTTCTTT.

The chain is built from TRBV14 and TRBJ1-5; 7 bases are shared with TRBD1. The CDR3 runs 16 residues. Germline V gene sequence: CDR1 SGHDN, CDR2 FVKESK. After removal of 4 bases from V and 0 bases from J, the junction contained 6 bases not matched to a gene. CDR3 bases: TGTGCCAGCAGCCTAGACAGGGCTTATAGCAATCAGCCCCAGCATTTT. This translates into CASSLDRAYSNQPQHF.

This clonotype was seen once. The V call is TRBV7-9, the J call TRBJ2-5; D remains unclear. TRBJ2-7 explains the end of the DNA better; the J call may be wrong. Germline-derived CDR1 and CDR2 are SEHNR and FQNEAQ (reference sequence). This CDR3 comprises 12 residues. The CDR3 DNA follows: TGTGCCAGCAGCGCGGAGTCGGGCGAGCAGTACTTC. This encodes CASSAESGEQYF.

This chain connects TRBV11-2 to TRBJ2-1; the D gene is possibly TRBD1 (6 bases). The V end lost 3 bases, the J end lost 10 bases, and 13 bases lay between the germline ends. The CDR3 is made up of 13 amino acids. CDR1 and CDR2 from the germline V gene are SGHAT and FQNNGV. The CDR3 sequence: CASSFYREREQFF. CDR3 DNA: TGTGCCAGCAGCTTCTACAGGGAGCGCGAGCAGTTCTTC. The variable domain in full, with the rest retrieved from reference TRBV11-2 and TRBJ2-1, is EAGVAQSPRYKIIEKRQSVAFWCNPISGHATLYWYQQILGQGPKLLIQFQNNGVVDDSQLPKDRFSAERLKGVDSTLKIQPAKLEDSAVYLCASSFYREREQFFGPGTRLTVL.